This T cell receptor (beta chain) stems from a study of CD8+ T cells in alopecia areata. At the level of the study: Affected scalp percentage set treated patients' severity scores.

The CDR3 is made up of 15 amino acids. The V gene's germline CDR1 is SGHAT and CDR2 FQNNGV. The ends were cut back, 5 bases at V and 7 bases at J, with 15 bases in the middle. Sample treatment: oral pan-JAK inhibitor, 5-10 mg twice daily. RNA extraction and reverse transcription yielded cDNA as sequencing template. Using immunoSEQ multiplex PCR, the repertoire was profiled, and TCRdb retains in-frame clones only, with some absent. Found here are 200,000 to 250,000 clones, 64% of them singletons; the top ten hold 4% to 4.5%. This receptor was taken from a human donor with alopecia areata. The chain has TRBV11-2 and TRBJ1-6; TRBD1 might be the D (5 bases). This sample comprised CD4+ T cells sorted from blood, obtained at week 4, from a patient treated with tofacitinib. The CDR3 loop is CASSPRAGGNSPLHF. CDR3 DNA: TGTGCCAGCAGCCCCAGGGCGGGGGGGAATTCACCCCTCCACTTT. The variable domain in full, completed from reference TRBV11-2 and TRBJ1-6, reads EAGVAQSPRYKIIEKRQSVAFWCNPISGHATLYWYQQILGQGPKLLIQFQNNGVVDDSQLPKDRFSAERLKGVDSTLKIQPAKLEDSAVYLCASSPRAGGNSPLHFGNGTRLTVT.